The 2 T cell receptor beta chains reported below all come from one sample, sequenced in a study of molecular identifiers for immune sequencing clone quantification. TCRdb reprocessed the PCR reads via MiXCR and lists one record per CDR3 protein. Among roughly 630,000 distinct CDR3 sequences listed, roughly 25% were seen once. Sequencing used naive CD8+ T cells from blood, with Jurkat cell RNA spiked in. Indicated subset: FACS-sorted CD8+CD4-CCR7+CD45RA+ naive T cells. The receptors derive from a human donor in good health. Some libraries in this study had Jurkat cell RNA spiked in.

The chain has TRBV27 and TRBJ1-5, with 7 bases lining up with TRBD1. V lost 6 bases, J lost 5 bases, and 10 bases stayed unmatched. The length of the CDR3 is 15 residues. Germline V gene lookup returns CDR1 MNHEY and CDR2 SMNVEV (reference sequence). This CDR3 reads CASSSIYRGDQPQHF. DNA for the CDR3: TGTGCCAGCAGCTCCATTTACAGGGGAGATCAGCCCCAGCATTTT.

This clonotype was detected ten times or more. This chain uses TRBV27 with TRBJ2-5; 7 bases line up with TRBD2. Trimming at V came to 4 bases and at J to 2 bases, leaving 7 bases not matched to a gene. In germline, CDR1 is MNHEY, CDR2 SMNVEV (reference sequence). The CDR3 is made up of 15 amino acids. CDR3 DNA: TGTGCCAGCAGTTCCCTTAGCGGGTTTCAAGAGACCCAGTACTTC. This translates into CASSSLSGFQETQYF.